The 6 T cell receptor beta chains below come from one sample, sequenced in a study of shared clonotypes between healthy human individuals. Naive CD8 cells were CD45RO-negative, positively selected for CCR7, excluding terminally differentiated effector memory CD45RA+ cells. Generated by immunoSEQ multiplex PCR, the TCRdb table keeps only in-frame clones and is missing some. The sample includes about 650,000 clones, around 95% of them seen just once. The sequenced sample consisted of naive CD8+ T cells sorted from blood. The source is a woman in her 30s in good health.

The chain recombines TRBV30 with TRBJ2-4, with D perhaps TRBD2 (5 bases). Germline values: CDR1 GTSNPN, CDR2 SVGIG (reference sequence). The ends were cut back, 8 bases at V and 0 bases at J, with 20 bases in the middle. This CDR3 spans 16 amino acids. The CDR3 protein is CALERHYLPAKNIQYF. In DNA form, the CDR3 reads TGTGCCCTAGAGCGGCACTACCTGCCAGCCAAAAACATTCAGTACTTC.

V is TRBV11-2 and J is TRBJ2-7; 11 nucleotides match TRBD1. In germline, CDR1 is SGHAT, CDR2 FQNNGV. V was clipped by 5 bases and J by 1 base; unmatched bases: 4. This CDR3 has 15 amino acids. The CDR3 sequence is CASSPRDRGSYEQYF. CDR3 DNA: TGTGCCAGCAGCCCCCGGGACAGGGGGTCCTACGAGCAGTACTTC.

V and J are TRBV5-1 and TRBJ2-7; 7 bases agree with TRBD1. V was pared by 5 bases and J by 1 base, with 15 bases of the junction left unmatched. Germline loops: CDR1 SGHRS, CDR2 YFSETQ. The CDR3 runs to 17 residues. The DNA for the CDR3 is TGCGCCAGCAGAGGAGGAAGGGGGCCTCTTGCGTCCTACGAGCAGTACTTC. Translating it yields CASRGGRGPLASYEQYF.

The chain has TRBV9 and TRBJ2-5; TRBD1 matches at 7 bases. V shed 0 bases and J 9 bases; nucleotides not matched to a gene: 5. The CDR3 covers 13 residues. Germline CDR1 SGDLS, CDR2 YYNGEE. CDR3 nucleotides: TGTGCCAGCAGCGTAGGGGACAGCGGAGCCCAGTACTTC. This translates into CASSVGDSGAQYF.

The J gene is TRBJ2-3, the V gene TRBV27; 9 positions match TRBD2. Trimming removed 5 bases from V and 0 bases from J; junction bases left unmatched: 6. The CDR3 loop spans 16 amino acids. Germline assignment: CDR1 MNHEY and CDR2 SMNVEV (reference sequence). This CDR3 is CASSVLAGISTDTQYF. The CDR3 nucleotides are TGTGCCAGCAGTGTCCTAGCGGGGATCAGCACAGATACGCAGTATTTT.

The rearrangement uses TRBV7-7 and TRBJ2-5; perhaps D is TRBD1 or TRBD2 (5 bases each). The germline V and J ends were trimmed by 5 bases and 11 bases, with 18 bases remaining between them. This CDR3 contains 13 residues. Germline loops: CDR1 SSHAT, CDR2 FNYEAQ (reference sequence). This CDR3 is CASSPGTLGEQYF. Written as DNA, the CDR3 is TGTGCCAGCAGCCCAGGGACGTTGGGGGAGCAGTACTTC.